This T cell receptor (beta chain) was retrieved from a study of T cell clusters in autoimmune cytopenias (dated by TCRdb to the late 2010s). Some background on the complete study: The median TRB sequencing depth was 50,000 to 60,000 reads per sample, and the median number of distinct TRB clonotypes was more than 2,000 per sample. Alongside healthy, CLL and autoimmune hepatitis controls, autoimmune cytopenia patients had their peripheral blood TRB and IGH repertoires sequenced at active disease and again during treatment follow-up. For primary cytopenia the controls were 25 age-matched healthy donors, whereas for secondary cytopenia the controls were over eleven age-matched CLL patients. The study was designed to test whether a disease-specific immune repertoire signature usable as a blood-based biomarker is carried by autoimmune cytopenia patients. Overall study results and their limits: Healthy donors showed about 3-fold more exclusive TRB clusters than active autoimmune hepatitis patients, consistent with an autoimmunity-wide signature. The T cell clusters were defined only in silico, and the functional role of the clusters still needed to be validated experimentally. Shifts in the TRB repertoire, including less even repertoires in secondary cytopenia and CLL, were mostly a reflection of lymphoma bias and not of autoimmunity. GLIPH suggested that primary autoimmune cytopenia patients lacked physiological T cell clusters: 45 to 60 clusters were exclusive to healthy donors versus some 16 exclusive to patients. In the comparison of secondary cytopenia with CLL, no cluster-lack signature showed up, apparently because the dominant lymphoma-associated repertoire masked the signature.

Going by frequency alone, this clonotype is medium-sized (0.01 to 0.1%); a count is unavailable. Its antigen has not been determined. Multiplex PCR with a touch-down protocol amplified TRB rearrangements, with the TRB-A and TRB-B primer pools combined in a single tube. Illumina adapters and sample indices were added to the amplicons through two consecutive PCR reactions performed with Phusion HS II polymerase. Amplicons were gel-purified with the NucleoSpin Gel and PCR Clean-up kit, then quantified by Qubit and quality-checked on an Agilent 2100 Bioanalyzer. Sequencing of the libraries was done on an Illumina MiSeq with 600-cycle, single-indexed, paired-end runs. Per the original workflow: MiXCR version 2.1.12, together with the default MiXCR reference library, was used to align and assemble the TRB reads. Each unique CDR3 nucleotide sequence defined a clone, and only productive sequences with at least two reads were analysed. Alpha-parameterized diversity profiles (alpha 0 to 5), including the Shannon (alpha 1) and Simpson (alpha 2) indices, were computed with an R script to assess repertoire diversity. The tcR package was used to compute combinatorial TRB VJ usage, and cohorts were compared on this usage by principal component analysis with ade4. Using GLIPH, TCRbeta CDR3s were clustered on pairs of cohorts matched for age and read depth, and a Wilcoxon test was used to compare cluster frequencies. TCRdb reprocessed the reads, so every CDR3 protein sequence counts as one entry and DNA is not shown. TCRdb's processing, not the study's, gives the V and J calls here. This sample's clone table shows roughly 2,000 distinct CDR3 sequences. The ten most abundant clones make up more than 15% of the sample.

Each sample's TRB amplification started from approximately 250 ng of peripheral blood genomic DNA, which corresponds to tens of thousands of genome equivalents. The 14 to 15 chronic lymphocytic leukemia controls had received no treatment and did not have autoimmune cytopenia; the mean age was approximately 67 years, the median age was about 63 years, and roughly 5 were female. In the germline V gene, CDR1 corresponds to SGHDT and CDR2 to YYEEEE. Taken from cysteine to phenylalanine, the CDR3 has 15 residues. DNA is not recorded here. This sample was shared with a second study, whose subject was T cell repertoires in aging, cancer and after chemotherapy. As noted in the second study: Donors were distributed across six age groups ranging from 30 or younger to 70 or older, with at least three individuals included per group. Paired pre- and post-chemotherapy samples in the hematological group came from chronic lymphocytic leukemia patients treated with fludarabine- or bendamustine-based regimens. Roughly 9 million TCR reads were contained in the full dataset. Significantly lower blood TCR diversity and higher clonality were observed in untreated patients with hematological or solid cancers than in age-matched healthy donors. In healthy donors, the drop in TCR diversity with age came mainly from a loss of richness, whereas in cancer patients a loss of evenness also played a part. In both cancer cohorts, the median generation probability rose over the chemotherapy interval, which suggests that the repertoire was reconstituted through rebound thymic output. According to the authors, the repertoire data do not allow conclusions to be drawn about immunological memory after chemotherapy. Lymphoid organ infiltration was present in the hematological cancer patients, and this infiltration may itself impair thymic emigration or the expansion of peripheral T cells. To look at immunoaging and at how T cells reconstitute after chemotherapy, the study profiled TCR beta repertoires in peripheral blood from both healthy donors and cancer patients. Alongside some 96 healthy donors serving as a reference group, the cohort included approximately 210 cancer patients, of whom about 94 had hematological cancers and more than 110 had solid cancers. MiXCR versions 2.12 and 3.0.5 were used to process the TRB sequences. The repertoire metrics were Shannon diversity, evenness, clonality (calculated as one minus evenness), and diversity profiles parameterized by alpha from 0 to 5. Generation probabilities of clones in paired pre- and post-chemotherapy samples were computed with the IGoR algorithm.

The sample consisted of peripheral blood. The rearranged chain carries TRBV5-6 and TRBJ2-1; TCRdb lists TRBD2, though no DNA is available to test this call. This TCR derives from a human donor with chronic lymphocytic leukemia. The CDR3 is CASSSLGSSYNEQFF.